The 26 T cell receptor beta chains listed next were all sequenced from one sample in a study of blood T cell repertoires in COVID-19 (dated by TCRdb to 2018 to 2021). Library method: the immunoSEQ multiplex PCR assay. TCRdb obtained this table from immuneACCESS and retained in-frame rearrangements with V and J assigned. These tables miss some clones; where compared with another copy, unresolved V genes account for less than half of the shortfall, and the remainder is unexplained. Present in this sample are roughly 250,000 clones, about 89% of which were seen just once. Around 0.84% of the sample rests with the top ten. The sample was peripheral blood. The receptors derive from a man aged 25-40 years with acute or convalescent COVID-19.

The rearrangement links TRBV4-2 to TRBJ1-5; 8 bases match TRBD1. V was clipped by 0 bases and J by 7 bases; unmatched bases: 2. Germline CDR1 LGHNA, CDR2 YNFKEQ. The CDR3 is 14 residues long. CDR3 DNA: TGTGCCAGCAGCCAAGACGGGACAGGCCAGCCCCAGCATTTT. This codes for CASSQDGTGQPQHF.

This clone was detected a few times. The CDR3 bases are TGCGCCAGCAGCCTGGCACAGGTCAGCGGGGCTGAAGCTTTCTTT. Its protein is CASSLAQVSGAEAFF. The chain employs TRBV5-1 and TRBJ1-1; D possibly corresponds to TRBD1 (5 bases). This CDR3 contains 15 residues. The ends were cut back, 4 bases at V and 6 bases at J, with 19 bases in the middle. CDR1 and CDR2 (germline): SGHRS, YFSETQ.

V gene TRBV6-6 combines with J gene TRBJ1-1; TRBD1 is a possible D gene (6 bases). V shed 3 bases and J shed 0 bases, with 11 bases lying between them. CDR1 is MNHNY, CDR2 SVGAGI, per germline (reference sequence). This CDR3 is built from 15 residues. Here the CDR3 reads CASSYQGKVNTEAFF. The CDR3 DNA is TGTGCCAGCAGTTATCAGGGGAAAGTGAACACTGAAGCTTTCTTT.

Written as DNA, the CDR3 is TGTGCCAGCAGCCATCGGGATCTCCGCTCCTACAATGAGCAGTTCTTC. It yields the protein CASSHRDLRSYNEQFF. The rearrangement joins TRBV13 to TRBJ2-1, with a tentative D call TRBD2 (5 bases). The CDR3 is made up of 16 amino acids. The germline V gene encodes CDR1 PRHDT and CDR2 FYEKMQ (reference sequence). Trimming removed 5 bases from V and 0 bases from J, with 14 bases in between.

This rearrangement joins TRBV7-3 to TRBJ2-3, with a possible D match to TRBD2 (6 bases). Germline V CDR1 and CDR2: SGHTA, FQGTGA. V lost 5 bases, J lost 2 bases, and 11 bases lay in between. The CDR3 is 14 residues long. The CDR3 DNA reads as TGTGCCAGCAGCCTCGGGGGAAACACAGATACGCAGTATTTT. Translated: CASSLGGNTDTQYF.

This chain uses TRBV19 with TRBJ1-1; no definite D call. V lost 2 bases and J 4 bases, leaving 20 bases between the germline ends. The CDR3 totals 17 residues. From germline, CDR1 is LNHDA and CDR2 SQIVND (reference sequence). The CDR3 here is CASSIRTFRTAGTEAFF. The CDR3 DNA sequence: TGTGCCAGTAGTATAAGGACTTTTCGGACTGCAGGCACTGAAGCTTTCTTT.

The rearrangement joins TRBV18 to TRBJ1-1, with D possibly matching TRBD1 (5 bases). V was cut by 3 bases and J by 2 bases, with 16 bases left in between. CDR3 length: 16 residues. Germline CDR1 and CDR2: KGHSH and LQKENI. CDR3 protein: CASSPTGPLGNTEAFF. Written as DNA, the CDR3 is TGTGCCAGCTCACCCACAGGCCCGCTGGGAAACACTGAAGCTTTCTTT.

The chain combines TRBV7-2 with TRBJ1-1; 8 bases align to TRBD1. This CDR3 region has 14 residues. Per the germline V gene, CDR1 is SGHTA and CDR2 is FQGNSA. With 5 bases clipped from V and 4 bases from J, the junction kept 6 bases outside the gene matches. The CDR3 region is CASSSTGGSTEAFF. CDR3 bases: TGTGCCAGCAGCAGTACAGGGGGGAGCACTGAAGCTTTCTTT.

The chain links TRBV30 to TRBJ1-4; weak D call: TRBD1 (6 bases). Germline-derived CDR1 and CDR2 are GTSNPN and SVGIG (reference sequence). Trimming pared 3 bases from V and 11 bases from J, leaving 16 bases between. The length of the CDR3 is 13 residues. The CDR3 region has the DNA TGTGCCTGGAGCGGGGGGACAACTGAGAAACTGTTTTTT. This sequence encodes CAWSGGTTEKLFF.

This clone was seen a few times. V usage is TRBV6-1 and J usage is TRBJ1-2; D possibly corresponds to TRBD1 (5 bases). From germline, CDR1 is MNHNS and CDR2 SASEGT. The length of the CDR3 is 16 residues. Between the trimmed V and J ends, which lost 5 bases and 8 bases, there was a span of 24 bases. Here the CDR3 DNA reads TGTGCCAGCAGTAAAGACTCAGAGGTCCGGGGGGACGGCTACACCTTC. Translating gives CASSKDSEVRGDGYTF.

This clone was seen only once. V usage is TRBV2 and J usage is TRBJ2-2; 11 nucleotides agree with TRBD2. Looked up from germline, CDR1 is SNHLY and CDR2 is FYNNEI. The CDR3 spans 15 residues. With V trimmed by 6 bases and J by 1 base, 1 base remained unmatched. The CDR3 protein is CASRGLAVNTGELFF. The CDR3 nucleotides are TGTGCCAGCAGGGGACTAGCGGTGAACACCGGGGAGCTGTTTTTT.

This chain uses TRBV5-6 with TRBJ2-1, with 10 bases matching TRBD2. The CDR3 runs 14 residues. Germline lookup yields CDR1 SGHDT and CDR2 YYEEEE. The junction had 3 bases not matched to a gene; V was cut back by 2 bases and J by 7 bases. CDR3: CASSLAGGTNEQFF. The CDR3 DNA reads TGTGCCAGCAGCTTAGCGGGGGGGACGAATGAGCAGTTCTTC.

The chain combines TRBV12-5 with TRBJ2-5; the D gene is possibly TRBD2 (6 bases). Germline lookup yields CDR1 LGHNT and CDR2 FRNRAP. This CDR3 contains 13 residues. V was cut by 6 bases and J by 0 bases, with 8 bases left in between. The CDR3 reads CASGRDYQETQYF. The CDR3 nucleotides are TGTGCTAGTGGACGGGACTACCAAGAGACCCAGTACTTC.

The chain recombines TRBV7-8 with TRBJ2-5; D possibly corresponds to TRBD2 (5 bases). The length of the CDR3 is 13 residues. Between the trimmed V and J ends, which lost 5 bases and 5 bases, there was a span of 12 bases. CDR1 and CDR2 (germline): SGHVS, FQNEAQ. CDR3 sequence reads: CASSPNRGETQYF. CDR3 sequence (DNA): TGTGCCAGCAGCCCGAACAGAGGGGAGACCCAGTACTTC. Full variable domain (rest looked up from reference TRBV7-8 and TRBJ2-5): GAGVSQSPRYKVAKRGQDVALRCDPISGHVSLFWYQQALGQGPEFLTYFQNEAQLDKSGLPSDRFFAERPEGSVSTLKIQRTQQEDSAVYLCASSPNRGETQYFGPGTRLLVL.

The chain has TRBV5-1 and TRBJ2-2, with 8 positions matching TRBD2. The CDR3 runs 17 residues. With V trimmed by 7 bases and J by 5 bases, 16 bases remained unmatched. CDR1 and CDR2 from the germline V gene are SGHRS and YFSETQ. CDR3 nucleotides: TGCGCCAGCCTTCCCATAACGGGACTAGGCGGAACCGGGGAGCTGTTTTTT. It translates to CASLPITGLGGTGELFF.

The chain recombines TRBV5-8 with TRBJ1-2; 7 bases are shared with TRBD1. Germline V lookup: CDR1 SGHTS, CDR2 YDEGEE. The CDR3 spans 14 residues. V trimming: 2 bases; J trimming: 7 bases; junction bases outside the gene matches: 8. In DNA, the CDR3 is TGTGCCAGCAGCTTAGGGTTGGGACAGACTGGCTACACCTTC. As protein: CASSLGLGQTGYTF.

CDR3 loop: CATRPSGATNEKLFF. The CDR3 DNA reads TGTGCCACCAGACCTTCCGGGGCAACTAATGAAAAACTGTTTTTT. This chain connects TRBV19 to TRBJ1-4; no reliable D call. Germline CDR1 is LNHDA and CDR2 is SQIVND (reference sequence). CDR3 size: 15 residues. V lost 10 bases, J lost 0 bases, and 15 bases lay in between.

The chain links TRBV11-2 to TRBJ1-3; weak D call: TRBD1 (6 bases). This CDR3 has 13 residues. Trimming took off 5 bases at V and 4 bases at J, with 9 bases between the two ends. Per the germline V gene, CDR1 is SGHAT and CDR2 is FQNNGV. CDR3 in DNA: TGTGCCAGCAGCCGACAGGAAGGAAACACCATATATTTT. Amino acid sequence: CASSRQEGNTIYF.

The V call is TRBV2, the J call TRBJ2-1, with 13 positions matching TRBD2. The CDR3 length is 17 residues. The V and J ends lost 5 bases and 4 bases, in that order; junction bases with no gene match: 8. From germline, CDR1 is SNHLY and CDR2 FYNNEI. The CDR3: CASSSGTSGVSYNEQFF. CDR3 nucleotides: TGTGCCAGCAGTTCCGGGACTAGCGGGGTCTCGTACAATGAGCAGTTCTTC.

J is TRBJ1-5 and V is TRBV3-1 (or the pseudogene TRBV3-2); possibly TRBD1 for D (6 bases). V lost 4 bases to trimming and J lost 1 base, with 11 bases between them. There are 15 residues in the CDR3. Looked up from germline, CDR1 is LGHDT and CDR2 is YNNKEL (reference sequence). For the CDR3, the DNA is TGTGCCAGCAGCCCGGGACAACCAAGCAATCAGCCCCAGCATTTT. As protein: CASSPGQPSNQPQHF.

The gene calls are TRBV28 and TRBJ2-7, with 11 positions matching TRBD2. Germline assignment: CDR1 MDHEN and CDR2 SYDVKM. CDR3 length: 16 amino acids. Trimming removed 4 bases from V and 3 bases from J; junction bases left unmatched: 8. As DNA, the CDR3 is TGTGCCAGCAGTTGGAGAGGTAGCGGGAGGGACTACGAGCAGTACTTC. Protein sequence: CASSWRGSGRDYEQYF.

The CDR3 bases are TGTGCCAGCAGCCTGACAGGGGGCGTGGGGAATGAGCAGTTCTTC. Translating gives CASSLTGGVGNEQFF. The chain joins TRBV27 to TRBJ2-1; 10 positions match TRBD1. Trimming cost V 6 bases and J 7 bases; bases outside gene matches: 9. Germline CDR1 and CDR2: MNHEY and SMNVEV (reference sequence). CDR3 length: 15 residues.

This chain joins TRBV28 and TRBJ2-4; 10 nucleotides line up with TRBD1. CDR3 size: 15 residues. Germline-derived CDR1 and CDR2 are MDHEN and SYDVKM. Trimming at V came to 5 bases and at J to 8 bases, leaving 9 bases not matched to a gene. In DNA, the CDR3 is TGTGCCAGCAGTGCCCGGGACAGGGGTTTTGACATTCAGTACTTC. Translating it yields CASSARDRGFDIQYF.

The gene calls are TRBV7-9 and TRBJ2-1, with D possibly being TRBD2 (5 bases). Between the trimmed V and J ends, which lost 4 bases and 3 bases, there was a span of 16 bases. Germline CDR1 reads SEHNR; CDR2 reads FQNEAQ (reference sequence). The CDR3 covers 16 residues. The DNA of the CDR3 is TGTGCCAGCAGCTCCCTAGGGTCCGGGAACTACAATGAGCAGTTCTTC. Its translation is CASSSLGSGNYNEQFF.

The chain couples TRBV5-5 to TRBJ2-3; 9 nucleotides match TRBD1. This CDR3 comprises 14 residues. Unmatched junction bases numbered 4, after V lost 4 bases and J lost 4 bases. CDR1 and CDR2 (germline): SGHKS, YYEKEE (reference sequence). The DNA of the CDR3 is TGTGCCAGCAGCAGCCGGACAGGGGCAGATACGCAGTATTTT. Its protein product is CASSSRTGADTQYF. Full variable domain (missing parts from reference TRBV5-5 and TRBJ2-3): DAGVTQSPTHLIKTRGQQVTLRCSPISGHKSVSWYQQVLGQGPQFIFQYYEKEERGRGNFPDRFSARQFPNYSSELNVNALLLGDSALYLCASSSRTGADTQYFGPGTRLTVL.

The chain has TRBV19 and TRBJ2-5; a weak D match, TRBD2 (5 bases). Germline values: CDR1 LNHDA, CDR2 SQIVND (reference sequence). V gave up 6 bases and J gave up 4 bases, with 15 bases separating them. The CDR3 consists of 14 residues. CDR3 region: CASSLGRGPETQYF. The DNA for the CDR3 is TGTGCCAGTAGCCTGGGAAGAGGGCCAGAGACCCAGTACTTC. Using reference TRBV19 and TRBJ2-5 for the parts outside the CDR3, the full variable domain is DGGITQSPKYLFRKEGQNVTLSCEQNLNHDAMYWYRQDPGQGLRLIYYSQIVNDFQKGDIAEGYSVSREKKESFPLTVTSAQKNPTAFYLCASSLGRGPETQYFGPGTRLLVL.